This T cell receptor (beta chain) was documented in a study of Ad26.COV2.S vaccination and SARS-CoV-2 variants. Study context: Participants got Ad26.COV2.S intramuscularly, once or twice 56 days apart. General observations from the study: Compared with placebo recipients, vaccine recipients had higher spike-specific TCR breadth.

Libraries were prepared by immunoSEQ multiplex PCR; TCRdb keeps only in-frame clonotypes and omits some of them. This table holds more than 300,000 clones, roughly 90% found once. Details on this clone: Its antigen is not known.

V dropped 4 bases and J dropped 6; count of bases not matched to a gene: 11. Germline loops: CDR1 SGHRS, CDR2 YFSETQ. CDR3 size: 15 residues. The sample's treatment: approximately 18 received Ad26.COV2.S at low or high dose, single or two shots; 5 received placebo; per-sample allocation not given. Sampling was performed 63 days after the first vaccine or placebo injection. This specimen was peripheral blood, taken in a trial of Ad26.COV2.S vaccine versus placebo. The receptor comes from a person between 18 and 60 years old who received the Ad26.COV2.S COVID-19 vaccine or a placebo. The chain joins TRBV5-1 to TRBJ2-3, with 7 bases identical to TRBD1. The CDR3 reads CASSPRQGGGDTQYF. Here the CDR3 DNA reads TGCGCCAGCAGCCCCCGACAGGGCGGTGGGGATACGCAGTATTTT.